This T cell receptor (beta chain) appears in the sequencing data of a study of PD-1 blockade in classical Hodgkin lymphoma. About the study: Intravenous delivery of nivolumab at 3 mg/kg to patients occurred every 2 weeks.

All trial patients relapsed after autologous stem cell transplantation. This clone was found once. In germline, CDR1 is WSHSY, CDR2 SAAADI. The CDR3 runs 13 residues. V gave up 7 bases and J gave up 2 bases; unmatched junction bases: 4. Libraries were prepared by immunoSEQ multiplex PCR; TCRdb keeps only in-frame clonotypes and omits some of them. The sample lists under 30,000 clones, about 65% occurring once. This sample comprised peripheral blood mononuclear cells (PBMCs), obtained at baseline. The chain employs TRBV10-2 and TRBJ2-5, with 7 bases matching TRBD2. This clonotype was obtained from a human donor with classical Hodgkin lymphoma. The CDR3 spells CASTGGDQETQYF. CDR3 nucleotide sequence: TGCGCCAGCACTGGGGGGGATCAAGAGACCCAGTACTTC.